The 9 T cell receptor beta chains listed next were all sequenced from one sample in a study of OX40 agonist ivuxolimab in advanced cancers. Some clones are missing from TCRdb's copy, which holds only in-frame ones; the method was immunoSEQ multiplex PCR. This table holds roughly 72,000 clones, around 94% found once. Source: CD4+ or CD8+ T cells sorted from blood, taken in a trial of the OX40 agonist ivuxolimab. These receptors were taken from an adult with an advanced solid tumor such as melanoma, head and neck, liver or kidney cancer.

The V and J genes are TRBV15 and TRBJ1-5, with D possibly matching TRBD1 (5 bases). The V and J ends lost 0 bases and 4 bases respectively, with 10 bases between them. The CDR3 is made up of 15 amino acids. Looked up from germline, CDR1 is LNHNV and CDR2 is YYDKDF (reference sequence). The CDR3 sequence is CATSRDLGGNQPQHF. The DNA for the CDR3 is TGTGCCACCAGCAGAGATCTGGGGGGAAATCAGCCCCAGCATTTT.

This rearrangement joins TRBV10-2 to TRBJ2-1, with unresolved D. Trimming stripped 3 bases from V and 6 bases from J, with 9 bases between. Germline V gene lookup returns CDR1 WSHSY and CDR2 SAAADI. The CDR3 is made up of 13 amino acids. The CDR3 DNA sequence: TGCGCCAGCAGTGACTTTGTTCCCAATGAGCAGTTCTTC. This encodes CASSDFVPNEQFF.

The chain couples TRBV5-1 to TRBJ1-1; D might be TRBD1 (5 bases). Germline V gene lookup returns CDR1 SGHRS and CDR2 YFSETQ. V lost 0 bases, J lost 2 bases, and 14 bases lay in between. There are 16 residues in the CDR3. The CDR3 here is CASSLAGTDSNTEAFF. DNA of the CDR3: TGCGCCAGCAGCTTGGCCGGGACTGATTCAAACACTGAAGCTTTCTTT.

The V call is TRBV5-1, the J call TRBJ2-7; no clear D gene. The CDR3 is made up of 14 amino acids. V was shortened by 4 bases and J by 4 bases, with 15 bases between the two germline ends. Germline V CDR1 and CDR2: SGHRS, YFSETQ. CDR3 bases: TGCGCCAGCAGCCCCCGGGCAGAGAATTACGAGCAGTACTTC. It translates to CASSPRAENYEQYF.

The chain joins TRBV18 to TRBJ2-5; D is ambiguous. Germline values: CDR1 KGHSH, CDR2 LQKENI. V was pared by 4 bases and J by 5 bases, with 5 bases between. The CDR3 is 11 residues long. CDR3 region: CASSRPETQYF. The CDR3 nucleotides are TGTGCCAGCTCACGACCGGAGACCCAGTACTTC. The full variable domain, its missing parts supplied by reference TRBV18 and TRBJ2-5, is NAGVMQNPRHLVRRRGQEARLRCSPMKGHSHVYWYRQLPEEGLKFMVYLQKENIIDESGMPKERFSAEFPKEGPSILRIQQVVRGDSAAYFCASSRPETQYFGPGTRLLVL.

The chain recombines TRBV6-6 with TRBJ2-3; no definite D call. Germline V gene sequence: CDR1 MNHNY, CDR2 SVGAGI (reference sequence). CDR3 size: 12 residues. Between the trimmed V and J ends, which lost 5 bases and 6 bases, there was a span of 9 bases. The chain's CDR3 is CASSGPGDTQYF. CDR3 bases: TGTGCCAGCAGTGGCCCTGGGGATACGCAGTATTTT.

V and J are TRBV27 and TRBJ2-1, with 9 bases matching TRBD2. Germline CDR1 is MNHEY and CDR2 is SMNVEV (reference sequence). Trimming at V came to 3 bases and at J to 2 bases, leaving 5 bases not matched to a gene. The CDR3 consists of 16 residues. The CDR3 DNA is TGTGCCAGCAGTTTTGAGGAGCGGGGGGCCTACAATGAGCAGTTCTTC. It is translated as CASSFEERGAYNEQFF.

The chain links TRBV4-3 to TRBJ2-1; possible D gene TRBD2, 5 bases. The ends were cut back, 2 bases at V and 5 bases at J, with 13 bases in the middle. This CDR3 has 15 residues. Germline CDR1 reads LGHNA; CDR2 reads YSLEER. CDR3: CASSQLISGDNEQFF. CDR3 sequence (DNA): TGCGCCAGCAGCCAACTAATAAGCGGAGACAATGAGCAGTTCTTC.

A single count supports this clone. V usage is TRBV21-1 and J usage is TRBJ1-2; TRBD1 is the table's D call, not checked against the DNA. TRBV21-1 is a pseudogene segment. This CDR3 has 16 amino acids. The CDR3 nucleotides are TGTGCCAGCAGCAAGACCGGGACAGGGGGCGTAGATGGCTACACCTTC. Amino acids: CASSKTGTGGVDGYTF.